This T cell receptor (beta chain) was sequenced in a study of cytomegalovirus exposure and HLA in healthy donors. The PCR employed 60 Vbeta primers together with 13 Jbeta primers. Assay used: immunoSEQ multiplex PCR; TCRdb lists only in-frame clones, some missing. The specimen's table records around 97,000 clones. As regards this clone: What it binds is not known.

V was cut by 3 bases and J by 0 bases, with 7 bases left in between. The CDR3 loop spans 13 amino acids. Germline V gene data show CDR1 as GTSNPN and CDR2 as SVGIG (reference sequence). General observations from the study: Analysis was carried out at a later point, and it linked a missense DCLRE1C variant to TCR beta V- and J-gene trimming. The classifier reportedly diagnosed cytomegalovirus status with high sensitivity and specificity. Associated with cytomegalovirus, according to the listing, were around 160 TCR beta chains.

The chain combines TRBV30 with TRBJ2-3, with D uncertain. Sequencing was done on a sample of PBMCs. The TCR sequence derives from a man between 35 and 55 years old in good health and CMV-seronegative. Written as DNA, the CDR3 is TGTGCCTGGAGCGGTTCTAGCACAGATACGCAGTATTTT. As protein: CAWSGSSTDTQYF.